This T cell receptor beta chain comes out of a study of cytomegalovirus exposure and HLA in healthy donors. The study, taken as a whole, reports: The study recorded more than 150 TCR beta chains that were cytomegalovirus-associated. A few chains tied to CMV proved CMV antigen-specific in vitro. Analyses of presence/absence relied on an assumption of roughly uniform sequencing depth across donors. Several of the most significant clusters appeared, in a later analysis, to be linked to common viral pathogens.

This PCR relied on a set of 60 Vbeta primers and 13 Jbeta primers. Repertoires were generated with immunoSEQ multiplex PCR, while TCRdb's copy carries only in-frame clones and drops some. The table includes roughly 170,000 clones, around 74% detected once. CDR3 length equals 15 residues. The germline gives CDR1 SGHAT, CDR2 FQNNGV. With 7 bases clipped from V and 3 bases from J, the junction kept 6 bases outside the gene matches. About this clone: What it recognizes is unknown.

The sequenced sample was PBMCs. The receptor was isolated from a female donor in good health and CMV-seronegative. The chain carries TRBV11-2 and TRBJ2-5; 12 nucleotides line up with TRBD2. The CDR3 spells CASTRTSGVKETQYF. In nucleotides, the CDR3 is TGTGCCAGCACCCGGACTAGCGGGGTTAAAGAGACCCAGTACTTC.